This entry lists 21 T cell receptor beta chains sequenced from one sample in a study of T-cell reconstitution after alpha-beta-depleted transplantation in children. Using unique molecular identifiers, the investigators prepared the TCRbeta library. TCRdb ran MiXCR on the PCR reads and lists one entry per CDR3 protein. This sample has about a million distinct CDR3 sequences; roughly 29% occur once, and the top ten carry 28%. This specimen was PBMCs, mostly from graft donor cells, taken 360 days after TCRalphabeta/CD19-depleted stem cell transplant. The receptors here all came from a boy younger than two who had a stem cell transplant for SCID, so the T cells may come from the graft donor.

The chain combines TRBV12-3 or TRBV12-4 with TRBJ2-3; D is unresolved. V was trimmed by 3 bases and J by 0 bases, leaving 10 bases between them. This CDR3 comprises 15 residues. The CDR3 nucleotides are TGTGCCAGCAGTTTCCCCCAGGCTAGCACAGATACGCAGTATTTT. This translates into CASSFPQASTDTQYF.

The J gene is TRBJ2-1, the V gene TRBV6-2 or TRBV6-3, with TRBD2 identical over 10 bases. The CDR3 consists of 17 residues. Looked up from germline, CDR1 is MNHEY and CDR2 is SVGEGT. J lost 4 bases, V lost 0 bases, and 6 bases had no gene match. The CDR3: CASSYSASGGHYNEQFF. In DNA form, the CDR3 reads TGTGCCAGCAGTTACTCGGCTAGCGGGGGCCATTACAATGAGCAGTTCTTC.

This clonotype was seen more than once but under ten times. This rearrangement joins TRBV29-1 to TRBJ2-1, with TRBD2 matching 8 bases. CDR3 length: 14 residues. The V segment lost 3 bases and the J segment 4 bases; nucleotides outside the gene matches: 5. Germline lookup yields CDR1 SQVTM and CDR2 ANQGSEA. The CDR3 DNA follows: TGCAGCGTTGATGGGACTAGGGGGTACAATGAGCAGTTCTTC. Its translation is CSVDGTRGYNEQFF.

The chain links TRBV11-2 to TRBJ2-1, with D perhaps TRBD1 or TRBD2 (5 bases each). The germline V gene encodes CDR1 SGHAT and CDR2 FQNNGV. The CDR3 is 15 residues long. Trimming removed 5 bases at V and 6 bases at J, with 17 bases between. CDR3 nucleotide sequence: TGTGCCAGCAGCGAATTCCGGGGCCAGGTCAATGAGCAGTTCTTC. Translating it yields CASSEFRGQVNEQFF.

This clonotype was detected only a few times. The J gene is TRBJ2-7, the V gene TRBV5-6, with 11 nucleotides matching TRBD2. Germline CDR1 and CDR2: SGHDT and YYEEEE. This CDR3 has 16 amino acids. V shed 4 bases and J 3 bases; nucleotides not matched to a gene: 9. CDR3 DNA sequence: TGTGCCAGCAGCCCTGACCCGGGACTAGCGGTCTACGAGCAGTACTTC. This gives the protein CASSPDPGLAVYEQYF.

The genes are TRBV20-1 and TRBJ2-6; no reliable D call. Trimming cost V 4 bases and J 0 bases, with 4 bases left between them. The germline V gene encodes CDR1 DFQATT and CDR2 SNEGSKA (reference sequence). The CDR3 is made up of 13 amino acids. This CDR3 is CSAISSGANVLTF. Written as DNA, the CDR3 is TGCAGTGCTATTAGCTCTGGGGCCAACGTCCTGACTTTC.

The V call is TRBV20-1, the J call TRBJ1-5; D possibly corresponds to TRBD1 (6 bases). Trimming cost V 4 bases and J 7 bases, with 11 bases left between them. The CDR3 is 12 residues long. Germline V gene sequence: CDR1 DFQATT, CDR2 SNEGSKA (reference sequence). CDR3: CSATGGDQPQHF. CDR3 DNA: TGCAGTGCTACTGGGGGCGACCAGCCCCAGCATTTT.

This rearrangement joins TRBV2 to TRBJ2-7, with 9 bases that match TRBD1. This CDR3 is built from 15 residues. Germline loops: CDR1 SNHLY, CDR2 FYNNEI. J lost 6 bases, V lost 7 bases, and 13 bases had no gene match. As DNA, the CDR3 is TGTGCCAGCAAGCGGACAGGGGACTTTGTAGGCGAGCAGTACTTC. This gives the protein CASKRTGDFVGEQYF.

This sequence joins TRBV10-3 and TRBJ1-4; TRBD1 might be the D (5 bases). CDR3 length equals 13 residues. With 8 bases removed from V and 0 bases from J, the gap between germline ends came to 7 bases. Germline lookup yields CDR1 ENHRY and CDR2 SYGVKD. CDR3 loop: CAISGATNEKLFF. The CDR3 nucleotides read TGTGCCATCTCGGGGGCAACTAATGAAAAACTGTTTTTT.

J is TRBJ2-2 and V is TRBV12-3 or TRBV12-4, with a weak D call TRBD1 (6 bases). This CDR3 contains 14 residues. Trimming removed 5 bases from V and 8 bases from J, with 15 bases in between. CDR3 loop: CASSRDTQWGELFF. The CDR3 DNA follows: TGTGCCAGCAGTCGGGACACACAATGGGGGGAGCTGTTTTTT.

V and J are TRBV12-3 or TRBV12-4 and TRBJ2-7; D gene uncertain. This CDR3 has 13 residues. V shed 2 bases and J shed 2 bases, with 7 bases lying between them. The CDR3 spells CASSLSLPYEQYF. CDR3 sequence (DNA): TGTGCCAGCAGTTTATCCCTTCCCTACGAGCAGTACTTC.

This clonotype was observed a single time. This chain uses TRBV7-9 with TRBJ2-7, with D possibly being TRBD1 or TRBD2 (5 bases each). Germline lookup yields CDR1 SEHNR and CDR2 FQNEAQ (reference sequence). The CDR3 is 17 residues long. Deletions cut 5 bases from V and 0 bases from J, with 20 bases between. The CDR3 region is CASSPGLGTEISYEQYF. The CDR3 DNA follows: TGTGCCAGCAGCCCAGGACTTGGGACCGAGATCTCCTACGAGCAGTACTTC.

This clonotype has a handful of counts. V gene TRBV20-1 combines with J gene TRBJ1-2; D unclear. CDR3 length equals 13 residues. Looked up from germline, CDR1 is DFQATT and CDR2 is SNEGSKA (reference sequence). Trimming took 3 bases from V and 8 from J, leaving 16 bases between them. The CDR3 DNA reads as TGCAGTGCTAGGGCCCCAGCGAGGTCCGGCTACACCTTC. Its protein product is CSARAPARSGYTF.

J is TRBJ1-1 and V is TRBV20-1; D unresolved. This CDR3 contains 13 residues. Germline V gene lookup returns CDR1 DFQATT and CDR2 SNEGSKA (reference sequence). V lost 4 bases and J 4 bases, leaving 13 bases between the germline ends. The CDR3 DNA reads TGCAGTGCTAAGGCGGGCGACGGCACTGAAGCTTTCTTT. Its protein product is CSAKAGDGTEAFF.

This clonotype was counted at least ten times. V is TRBV2 and J is TRBJ1-2, with D hard to call. V was shortened by 6 bases and J by 6 bases, with 11 bases between the two germline ends. CDR3 length: 12 amino acids. Germline V gene data show CDR1 as SNHLY and CDR2 as FYNNEI. CDR3 in DNA: TGTGCCAGCAGCTCGTGGGAAAATGGCTACACCTTC. It is translated as CASSSWENGYTF.

The chain couples TRBV29-1 to TRBJ2-7, with D maybe TRBD1 (5 bases). V dropped 4 bases and J dropped 4 bases, with 14 bases sitting between them. The germline gives CDR1 SQVTM, CDR2 ANQGSEA. The CDR3 consists of 13 residues. In DNA form, the CDR3 reads TGCAGCGTTGGGGAAGGGGATCGGTACGAGCAGTACTTC. The encoded protein is CSVGEGDRYEQYF.

The genes are TRBV15 and TRBJ1-1, with D maybe TRBD1 (6 bases). Deletions cut 6 bases from V and 2 bases from J, with 13 bases between. Per germline, CDR1 LNHNV and CDR2 YYDKDF (reference sequence). The CDR3 is 14 amino acids. The CDR3 coding sequence is TGTGCCACCAGGACCACAGGGATAAACACTGAAGCTTTCTTT. This encodes CATRTTGINTEAFF.

The rearrangement joins TRBV7-2 to TRBJ1-4; D might be TRBD1 (6 bases). The CDR3 contains 15 residues. Trimming pared 5 bases from V and 7 bases from J, leaving 17 bases between. Germline values: CDR1 SGHTA, CDR2 FQGNSA. CDR3 bases: TGTGCCAGCAGCCCCCGGACAGTCCTGGGTGAAAAACTGTTTTTT. Translating it yields CASSPRTVLGEKLFF.

The rearrangement uses TRBV12-3 or TRBV12-4 and TRBJ2-2; 9 nucleotides line up with TRBD2. V trimming: 2 bases; J trimming: 10 bases; junction bases outside the gene matches: 8. The CDR3 length is 15 residues. The CDR3 loop reads CASSLSPSGASELFF. The CDR3 DNA follows: TGTGCCAGCAGTTTATCTCCTAGCGGGGCTTCGGAGCTGTTTTTT.

The rearrangement joins TRBV6-1 to TRBJ1-2; tentatively, D is TRBD1 (5 bases). Germline lookup yields CDR1 MNHNS and CDR2 SASEGT. Trimming pared 5 bases from V and 0 bases from J, leaving 13 bases between. The CDR3 contains 15 residues. CDR3 nucleotides: TGTGCCAGCAGTCCTACGTGGGGCTCTAACTATGGCTACACCTTC. Its protein product is CASSPTWGSNYGYTF.

The rearrangement links TRBV10-3 to TRBJ2-3; D is unclear. CDR1 ENHRY and CDR2 SYGVKD come from the germline V gene. This CDR3 has 15 residues. Trimming cost V 2 bases and J 4 bases, with 13 bases left between them. The CDR3 protein is CAISEGVAEADTQYF. The DNA for the CDR3 is TGTGCCATCAGTGAGGGCGTCGCCGAAGCAGATACGCAGTATTTT.